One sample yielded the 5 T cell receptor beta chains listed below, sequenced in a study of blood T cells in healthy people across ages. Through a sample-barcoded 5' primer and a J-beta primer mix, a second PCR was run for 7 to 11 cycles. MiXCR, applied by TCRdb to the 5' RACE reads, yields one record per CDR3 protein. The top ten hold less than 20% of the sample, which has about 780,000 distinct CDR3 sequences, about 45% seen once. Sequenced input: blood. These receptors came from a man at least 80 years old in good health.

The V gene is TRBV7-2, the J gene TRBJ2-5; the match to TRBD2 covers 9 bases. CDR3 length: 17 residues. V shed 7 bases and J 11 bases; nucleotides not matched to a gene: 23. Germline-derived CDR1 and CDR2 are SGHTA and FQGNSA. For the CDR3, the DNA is TGTGCCAGCATCAACAGGTATTGGCTAGCGGGAAGCTACGAACAGTACTTC. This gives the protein CASINRYWLAGSYEQYF.

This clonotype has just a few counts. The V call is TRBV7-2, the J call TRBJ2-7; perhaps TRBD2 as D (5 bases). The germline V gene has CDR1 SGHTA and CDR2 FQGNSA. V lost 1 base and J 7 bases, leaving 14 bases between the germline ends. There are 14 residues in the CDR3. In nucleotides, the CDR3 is TGTGCCAGCAGCTTAGAGTCCGGGATCAATGAGCAGTACTTC. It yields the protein CASSLESGINEQYF.

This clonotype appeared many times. The DNA for the CDR3 is TGCAGTATAACTAGAGCGGGAACTAGCACAGATACGCAGTATTTT. It codes for CSITRAGTSTDTQYF. This chain connects TRBV20-1 to TRBJ2-3; 7 nucleotides agree with TRBD2. CDR3 length: 15 residues. Losses at the gene ends were 8 bases for V and 0 bases for J; bases not matched to a gene: 11. The germline V gene has CDR1 DFQATT and CDR2 SNEGSKA (reference sequence).

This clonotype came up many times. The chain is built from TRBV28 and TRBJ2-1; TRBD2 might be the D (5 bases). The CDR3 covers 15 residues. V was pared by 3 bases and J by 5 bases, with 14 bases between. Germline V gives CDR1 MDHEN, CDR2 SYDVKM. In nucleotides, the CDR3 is TGTGCCAGCAGTTTTGTTCACAGCGGAAACAATGAGCAGTTCTTC. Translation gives CASSFVHSGNNEQFF.

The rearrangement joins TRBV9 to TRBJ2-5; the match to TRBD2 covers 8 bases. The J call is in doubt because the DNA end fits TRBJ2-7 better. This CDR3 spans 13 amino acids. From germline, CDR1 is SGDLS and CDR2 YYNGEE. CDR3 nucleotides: TGTGCCAGCAGCGCCACTAGCGGTGACGAGCAGTACTTC. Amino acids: CASSATSGDEQYF.